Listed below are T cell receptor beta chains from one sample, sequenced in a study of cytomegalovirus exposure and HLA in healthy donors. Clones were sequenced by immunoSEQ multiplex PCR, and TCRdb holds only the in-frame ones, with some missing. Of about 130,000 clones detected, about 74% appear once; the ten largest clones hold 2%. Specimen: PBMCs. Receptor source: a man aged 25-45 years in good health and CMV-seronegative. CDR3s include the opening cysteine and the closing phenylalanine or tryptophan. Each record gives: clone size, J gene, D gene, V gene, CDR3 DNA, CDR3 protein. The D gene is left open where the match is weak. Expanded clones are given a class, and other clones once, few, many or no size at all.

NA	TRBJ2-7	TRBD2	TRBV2	TGTGCCAGCAGCTGGACTAGCGGCACCTACGAGCAGTACTTC	CASSWTSGTYEQYF
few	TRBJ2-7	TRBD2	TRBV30	TGTGCCTGGAGTTTCGGGACTAGCGGGAATGAGCAGTACTTC	CAWSFGTSGNEQYF
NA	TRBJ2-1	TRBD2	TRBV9	TGTGCCAGCAGCGTTTACGGGAGGGCCGCCAATGAGCAGTTCTTC	CASSVYGRAANEQFF
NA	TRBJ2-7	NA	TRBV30	TGTGCCTGGAGTGTAGGTCCGGGGAGCCTCTCCTACGAGCAGTACTTC	CAWSVGPGSLSYEQYF
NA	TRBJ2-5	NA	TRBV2	TGTGCCAGCAGTGATAGCGAGACCCAGTACTTC	CASSDSETQYF
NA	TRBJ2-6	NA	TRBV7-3	TGTGCCAGCAGCTTAAACAGCCCTCAGTCCTCTGGGGCCAACGTCCTGACTTTC	CASSLNSPQSSGANVLTF
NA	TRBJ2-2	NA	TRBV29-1	TGCAGCGTACAGCCGAACACCGGGGAGCTGTTTTTT	CSVQPNTGELFF
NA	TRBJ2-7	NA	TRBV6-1	TGTGCCAGCAGCCGGGACAATTACATCTACGAGCAGTACTTC	CASSRDNYIYEQYF
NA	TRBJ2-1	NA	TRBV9	TGTGCCAGCAGCGTAGACCTGGGAGGTTACAATGAGCAGTTCTTC	CASSVDLGGYNEQFF
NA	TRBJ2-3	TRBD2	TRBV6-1	TGTGCCAGCAGTGAACATAGCGGGAACACAGATACGCAGTATTTT	CASSEHSGNTDTQYF
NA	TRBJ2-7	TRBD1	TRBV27	TGTGCCACCAGGTGGGGGACAGGGGGGTACGAGCAGTACTTC	CATRWGTGGYEQYF
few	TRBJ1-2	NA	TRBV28	TGTGCCGTCAGGGGAGGGTTGGTTTATGGCTACACCTTC	CAVRGGLVYGYTF
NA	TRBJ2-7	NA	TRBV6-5	TGTGCCAGCAGTTACGGGGCAGACTCCTACGAGCAGTACTTC	CASSYGADSYEQYF
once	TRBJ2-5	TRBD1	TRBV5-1	TGCGCCAGCAGCTTGCGTGGACAGGGTGAGGAGACCCAGTACTTC	CASSLRGQGEETQYF
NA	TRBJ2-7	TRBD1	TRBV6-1	TGTGCCAGCAGCAGGGACAGGGGGACCTACGAGCAGTACTTC	CASSRDRGTYEQYF
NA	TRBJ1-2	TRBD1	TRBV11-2	TGTGCCAGCAGCTTAGAGGACAGGACCTATGGCTACACCTTC	CASSLEDRTYGYTF
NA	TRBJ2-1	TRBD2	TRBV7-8	TGTGCCAGCAGCCATAAGGGACTAGCGGACACCAGCTCCTACAATGAGCAGTTCTTC	CASSHKGLADTSSYNEQFF
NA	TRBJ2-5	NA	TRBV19	TGTGCCAGTAGTATCCTTCTTGCGGGACGACAAGAGACCCAGTACTTC	CASSILLAGRQETQYF
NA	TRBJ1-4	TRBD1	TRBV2	TGTGCCAGCAGTTATGGGACAGGCGAAAAACTGTTTTTT	CASSYGTGEKLFF
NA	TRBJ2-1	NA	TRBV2	TGTGCCAGCAGTCCATTCAATGAGCAGTTCTTC	CASSPFNEQFF
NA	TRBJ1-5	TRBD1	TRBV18	TGTGCCAGCTCACCCGGACAGGGCACCAATCAGCCCCAGCATTTT	CASSPGQGTNQPQHF
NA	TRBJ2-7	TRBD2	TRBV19	TGTGCCAGTAGTATGGGAGGCGCGGGAGGAATAATCGAGCAGTACTTC	CASSMGGAGGIIEQYF
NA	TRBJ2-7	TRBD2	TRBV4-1	TGCGCCAGCAGCCCCATAGCGGGAGGGTCCTCCTACGAGCAGTACTTC	CASSPIAGGSSYEQYF
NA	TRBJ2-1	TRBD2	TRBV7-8	TGTGCCAGCAGCTTAGGGGGGGGTAGAGAGCAGTTCTTC	CASSLGGGREQFF
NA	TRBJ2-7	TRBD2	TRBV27	TGTGCCAGCAGGGTAGGCGGGGGCGAGCAGTACTTC	CASRVGGGEQYF
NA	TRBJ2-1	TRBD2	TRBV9	TGTGCCAGCAGCCACAGCGGGAAAGGGTCAAGGTCCTACAATGAGCAGTTCTTC	CASSHSGKGSRSYNEQFF
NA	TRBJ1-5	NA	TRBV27	TGTGCCAGCAGTCCCCGACAGGATCAGCCCCAGCATTTT	CASSPRQDQPQHF
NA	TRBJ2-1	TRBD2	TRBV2	TGTGCCAGCCACTCCGGGACTAGCGCCTACAATGAGCAGTTCTTC	CASHSGTSAYNEQFF
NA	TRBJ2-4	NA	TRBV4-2	TGTGCCAGCAGCCCAACTGCATGGGAGGCCAAAAACATTCAGTACTTC	CASSPTAWEAKNIQYF
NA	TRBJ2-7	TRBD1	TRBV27	TGTGCCAGCAGTCCAGACAGGGCGGTGAGCGAGCAGTACTTC	CASSPDRAVSEQYF
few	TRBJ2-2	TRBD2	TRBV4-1	TGCGCCAGCAGCCCTAGACTAGCGGGAAACACCGGGGAGCTGTTTTTT	CASSPRLAGNTGELFF
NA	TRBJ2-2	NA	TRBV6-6	TGTGCCAGCAGTTACGTTCAGGTTCCCGGGGAGCTGTTTTTT	CASSYVQVPGELFF
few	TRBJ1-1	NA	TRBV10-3	TGTGCCATCAGTGGGGCGGTACGGGGGACTGAAGCTTTCTTT	CAISGAVRGTEAFF
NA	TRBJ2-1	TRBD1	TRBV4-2	TGTGCCAGCACCGGGACAGACTCCTACAATGAGCAGTTCTTC	CASTGTDSYNEQFF
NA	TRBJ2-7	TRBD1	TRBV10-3	TGTGCCATCAGTGAGGGGACAGGGGTTACCTACGAGCAGTACTTC	CAISEGTGVTYEQYF
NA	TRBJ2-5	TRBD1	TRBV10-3	TGTGCCTCTGGGACAGCGTACCAAGAGACCCAGTACTTC	CASGTAYQETQYF
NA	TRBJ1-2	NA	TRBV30	TGTGCCTGGAGTATGACCCTCGGAGGGTATGGCTACACCTTC	CAWSMTLGGYGYTF
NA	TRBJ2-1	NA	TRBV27	TGTGCCAGCAGTATAACTGGGGGCAGCTTACCGTTCTTC	CASSITGGSLPFF
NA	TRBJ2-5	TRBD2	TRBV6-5	TGTGCCAGCAGTAATAGCGGGCCCAAGGTTGGGACCCAGTACTTC	CASSNSGPKVGTQYF
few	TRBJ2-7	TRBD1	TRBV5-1	TGCGCCAGCAGCTTCCGGGACAGCGGCTACGAGCAGTACTTC	CASSFRDSGYEQYF
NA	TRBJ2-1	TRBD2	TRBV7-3	TGTGCCAGCAGCTCCACAGGACTAGCGGGAGTAGCCGATGAGCAGTTCTTC	CASSSTGLAGVADEQFF
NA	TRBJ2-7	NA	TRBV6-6	TGTGCCAGCAGTTACGATCCAGCTAGCGCCTCCTACGAGCAGTACTTC	CASSYDPASASYEQYF
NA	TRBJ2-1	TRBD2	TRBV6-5	TGTGCCAGCAGTTTTAGCGGGAACAATGAGCAGTTCTTC	CASSFSGNNEQFF
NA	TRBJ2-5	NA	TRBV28	TGTGCCAGCAGTTTATGGGCAGGCCAAGAGACCCAGTACTTC	CASSLWAGQETQYF
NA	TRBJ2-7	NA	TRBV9	TGTGCCAGCAGCGTAGCCCCAGGATACGAGCAGTACTTC	CASSVAPGYEQYF
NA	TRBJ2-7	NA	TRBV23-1	TGCGCCACCACGATCCCGAACCCGGACTCCGTAGTCTACGAGCAGTACTTC	CATTIPNPDSVVYEQYF
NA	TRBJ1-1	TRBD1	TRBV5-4	TGTGCCAGCAGCCGTCAGGACAGGCCAACTGAAGCTTTCTTT	CASSRQDRPTEAFF
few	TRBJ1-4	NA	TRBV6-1	TGTGCCAGCAGCTACAGGGCCGCAAATGAAAAACTGTTTTTT	CASSYRAANEKLFF